The present TCR beta chain was sequenced within a study of cytomegalovirus exposure and HLA in healthy donors. The germline gives CDR1 LGHNA, CDR2 YNFKEQ. Trimming took 4 bases from V and 3 from J; bases not matched to a gene: 8. This CDR3 region has 16 residues. In the case of this clone: Its antigen is unidentified.

Whole-study results and caveats: Immune exposure information comprised only CMV serostatus. More than 15,000 TCR beta sequences were associated with HLA alleles at 0.05 false discovery rate in a later analysis.

Each donor was nominally healthy when sampled (though unrecorded immune exposures were likely). With 60 Vbeta and 13 Jbeta primers, the PCR was carried out. Sequencing used immunoSEQ multiplex PCR; TCRdb keeps in-frame clones, though not all of them. The table records more than 80,000 clones, over 60% of them present only once. Sequenced input: PBMCs. The sequence came from a woman aged 45-60 years in good health and CMV-seropositive. The chain joins TRBV4-2 to TRBJ2-7; 11 positions agree with TRBD1. As DNA, the CDR3 is TGTGCCAGCAGCCTACTCTGGGGACAGGGGGACTACGAGCAGTACTTC. This sequence encodes CASSLLWGQGDYEQYF.